Each of the 2 T cell receptor beta chains below was sequenced from the same sample in a study of cytomegalovirus exposure and HLA in healthy donors. This PCR relied on a set of 60 Vbeta primers and 13 Jbeta primers. Repertoires were generated with immunoSEQ multiplex PCR, while TCRdb's copy carries only in-frame clones and drops some. This table holds approximately 100,000 clones, 10% found once. The specimen sequenced was PBMCs. These receptor sequences come from a man aged 35-49 years in good health and CMV-seropositive.

This clone was detected only a few times. The J gene is TRBJ1-2, the V gene TRBV28; TRBD1 matches at 9 bases. Germline V gene data show CDR1 as MDHEN and CDR2 as SYDVKM. V shed 6 bases and J 4 bases; nucleotides not matched to a gene: 3. CDR3 size: 13 residues. CDR3 in DNA: TGTGCCAGCAGCACAGGGGGCTCCTATGGCTACACCTTC. Protein sequence: CASSTGGSYGYTF.

This clone was counted between two and nine times. The CDR3 DNA reads as TGTGCCAGCAGCTTAAAAGGGACAGGGGACTACGAGCAGTACTTC. It translates to CASSLKGTGDYEQYF. V and J are TRBV7-9 and TRBJ2-7, with 10 bases identical to TRBD1. The V gene end was trimmed by 2 bases and the J gene end by 3 bases; junction bases not matched to a gene: 4. The CDR3 totals 15 residues. Germline V gene lookup returns CDR1 SEHNR and CDR2 FQNEAQ (reference sequence).